The rows below give T cell receptor beta chains drawn from one sample of a study of cytomegalovirus exposure and HLA in healthy donors. Assay used: immunoSEQ multiplex PCR; TCRdb lists only in-frame clones, some missing. This repertoire shows about 160,000 clones, around nine tenths found once; its top ten account for 10%. Sequencing was done on a sample of PBMCs. The receptors here all came from a woman aged 18-35 years in good health and CMV-seropositive. Both conserved end residues are part of each CDR3. Each record gives: CDR3 protein, CDR3 DNA, V gene, J gene, D gene, clone size. D genes are given only for firm matches. Clone size is shown for a subset of rows, as once, few, many or a class of expanded clone.

cdr3_aa: CASSEQGKNTEAFF
cdr3_nt: TGTGCCAGCAGCGAACAGGGGAAGAACACTGAAGCTTTCTTT
v_call: TRBV7-9
j_call: TRBJ1-1
d_call: TRBD1
clone_size: -

cdr3_aa: CASSGDILDGYTF
cdr3_nt: TGTGCCAGCAGCGGGGACATCTTAGATGGCTACACCTTC
v_call: TRBV5-4
j_call: TRBJ1-2
d_call: -
clone_size: -

cdr3_aa: CASSTMPGIGNIQYF
cdr3_nt: TGTGCCAGCAGCACGATGCCGGGGATTGGAAACATTCAGTACTTC
v_call: TRBV9
j_call: TRBJ2-4
d_call: -
clone_size: -

cdr3_aa: CASRAGGIQPQHF
cdr3_nt: TGCGCCAGCAGGGCAGGGGGAATTCAGCCCCAGCATTTT
v_call: TRBV10-2
j_call: TRBJ1-5
d_call: TRBD1
clone_size: -

cdr3_aa: CAWSVGTGVYEQYF
cdr3_nt: TGTGCCTGGAGTGTAGGGACAGGAGTCTACGAGCAGTACTTC
v_call: TRBV30
j_call: TRBJ2-7
d_call: TRBD1
clone_size: once

cdr3_aa: CASSRDRVAYEQYF
cdr3_nt: TGTGCCAGCAGCCGGGACAGGGTAGCCTACGAGCAGTACTTC
v_call: TRBV27
j_call: TRBJ2-7
d_call: TRBD1
clone_size: -

cdr3_aa: CASSADIPHTDTQYF
cdr3_nt: TGTGCCAGCAGCGCGGACATACCACACACAGATACGCAGTATTTT
v_call: TRBV11-3
j_call: TRBJ2-3
d_call: -
clone_size: -

cdr3_aa: CASSPQMNTEAFF
cdr3_nt: TGTGCCAGCAGCCCCCAAATGAACACTGAAGCTTTCTTT
v_call: TRBV2
j_call: TRBJ1-1
d_call: -
clone_size: -

cdr3_aa: CASSGQGYEQYF
cdr3_nt: TGTGCCAGCAGTGGACAGGGCTACGAGCAGTACTTC
v_call: TRBV28
j_call: TRBJ2-7
d_call: TRBD1
clone_size: few

cdr3_aa: CASSEWGDTEAFF
cdr3_nt: TGTGCCAGCAGTGAATGGGGGGACACTGAAGCTTTCTTT
v_call: TRBV6-1
j_call: TRBJ1-1
d_call: -
clone_size: -

cdr3_aa: CASSYSIASEAFF
cdr3_nt: TGTGCCAGCAGTTACTCGATTGCGTCTGAAGCTTTCTTT
v_call: TRBV6-5
j_call: TRBJ1-1
d_call: -
clone_size: -

cdr3_aa: CASSFGAGQETQYF
cdr3_nt: TGTGCCAGCAGCTTCGGTGCGGGCCAAGAGACCCAGTACTTC
v_call: TRBV7-9
j_call: TRBJ2-5
d_call: -
clone_size: -

cdr3_aa: CSAARTSGSREDTQYF
cdr3_nt: TGCAGCGCCGCTAGGACTAGCGGTTCCCGGGAAGATACGCAGTATTTT
v_call: TRBV29-1
j_call: TRBJ2-3
d_call: TRBD2
clone_size: -

cdr3_aa: CASSLLQGNTEAFF
cdr3_nt: TGTGCCAGCAGCTTACTTCAGGGGAACACTGAAGCTTTCTTT
v_call: TRBV7-8
j_call: TRBJ1-1
d_call: -
clone_size: -

cdr3_aa: CASRGDRGREETQYF
cdr3_nt: TGTGCCAGCAGAGGGGACAGGGGGAGGGAAGAGACCCAGTACTTC
v_call: TRBV6-6
j_call: TRBJ2-5
d_call: TRBD1
clone_size: -

cdr3_aa: CASRDGQFNTEAFF
cdr3_nt: TGTGCCAGCAGGGATGGACAGTTTAACACTGAAGCTTTCTTT
v_call: TRBV28
j_call: TRBJ1-1
d_call: -
clone_size: -

cdr3_aa: CASSDISGSLSYNEQFF
cdr3_nt: TGTGCCAGCAGTGATATTAGCGGGAGCCTCTCCTACAATGAGCAGTTCTTC
v_call: TRBV2
j_call: TRBJ2-1
d_call: TRBD2
clone_size: -

cdr3_aa: CASSLLDDYEQYF
cdr3_nt: TGTGCCAGCAGCCTGCTAGACGACTACGAGCAGTACTTC
v_call: TRBV5-4
j_call: TRBJ2-7
d_call: -
clone_size: -

cdr3_aa: CASSDQVGYTF
cdr3_nt: TGTGCCAGCAGCGACCAGGTTGGCTACACCTTC
v_call: TRBV6-1
j_call: TRBJ1-2
d_call: -
clone_size: -

cdr3_aa: CASSFSTGYHEQYF
cdr3_nt: TGTGCCAGCAGTTTTTCGACAGGGTACCACGAGCAGTACTTC
v_call: TRBV27
j_call: TRBJ2-7
d_call: TRBD1
clone_size: -

cdr3_aa: CASGDRTGWVTEAFF
cdr3_nt: TGCGCCAGCGGGGACCGGACAGGGTGGGTCACTGAAGCTTTCTTT
v_call: TRBV10-2
j_call: TRBJ1-1
d_call: TRBD1
clone_size: -

cdr3_aa: CASSLVYRHSQKNTEAFF
cdr3_nt: TGTGCCAGCAGCTTGGTTTATCGGCACAGCCAAAAGAACACTGAAGCTTTCTTT
v_call: TRBV5-6
j_call: TRBJ1-1
d_call: -
clone_size: -

cdr3_aa: CASSQVTGAANYGYTF
cdr3_nt: TGCGCCAGCAGCCAAGTAACAGGGGCAGCTAACTATGGCTACACCTTC
v_call: TRBV4-3
j_call: TRBJ1-2
d_call: TRBD1
clone_size: -

cdr3_aa: CASSSSGTSADTQYF
cdr3_nt: TGTGCCAGCAGCTCTTCAGGGACTTCCGCAGATACGCAGTATTTT
v_call: TRBV11-1
j_call: TRBJ2-3
d_call: -
clone_size: -

cdr3_aa: CAWSSGGWETQYF
cdr3_nt: TGTGCCTGGAGCTCAGGGGGCTGGGAGACCCAGTACTTC
v_call: TRBV30
j_call: TRBJ2-5
d_call: TRBD1
clone_size: once

cdr3_aa: CASIPGSQPYEQYF
cdr3_nt: TGTGCCAGCATCCCCGGGTCACAACCCTACGAGCAGTACTTC
v_call: TRBV6-6
j_call: TRBJ2-7
d_call: -
clone_size: few

cdr3_aa: CASSSTRGRGYTF
cdr3_nt: TGTGCCAGCAGTTCTACCAGGGGGCGAGGCTACACCTTC
v_call: TRBV27
j_call: TRBJ1-2
d_call: TRBD1
clone_size: -

cdr3_aa: CASRTGVNEQFF
cdr3_nt: TGTGCCAGCAGGACAGGGGTCAATGAGCAGTTCTTC
v_call: TRBV28
j_call: TRBJ2-1
d_call: TRBD1
clone_size: once

cdr3_aa: CASSPIGQVRLYF
cdr3_nt: TGTGCCAGCAGTCCCATCGGACAGGTTCGGTTATATTTT
v_call: TRBV2
j_call: TRBJ2-3
d_call: TRBD1
clone_size: -

cdr3_aa: CASIVGTGGNEQFF
cdr3_nt: TGCGCCAGCATTGTGGGAACAGGGGGTAATGAGCAGTTCTTC
v_call: TRBV5-1
j_call: TRBJ2-1
d_call: TRBD1
clone_size: -

cdr3_aa: CASSEHTGWGTSGRGQFF
cdr3_nt: TGTGCCAGCAGTGAACACACCGGATGGGGGACTAGCGGGAGGGGGCAGTTCTTC
v_call: TRBV2
j_call: TRBJ2-1
d_call: TRBD2
clone_size: -

cdr3_aa: CASRLLGLINYEQFF
cdr3_nt: TGTGCCAGCAGACTTCTTGGACTAATTAACTATGAGCAGTTCTTC
v_call: TRBV6-1
j_call: TRBJ2-1
d_call: -
clone_size: -

cdr3_aa: CASSLALRGELFF
cdr3_nt: TGTGCCAGCAGCTTAGCGCTGAGGGGGGAGCTGTTTTTT
v_call: TRBV7-6
j_call: TRBJ2-2
d_call: -
clone_size: few

cdr3_aa: CASSQAIRTGGFWTEAFF
cdr3_nt: TGCGCCAGCAGCCAAGCGATTAGGACAGGGGGCTTTTGGACTGAAGCTTTCTTT
v_call: TRBV4-1
j_call: TRBJ1-1
d_call: TRBD1
clone_size: -

cdr3_aa: CASSFGSQETQYF
cdr3_nt: TGCGCCAGCAGCTTTGGCAGCCAAGAGACCCAGTACTTC
v_call: TRBV5-1
j_call: TRBJ2-5
d_call: -
clone_size: -

cdr3_aa: CASSLAGGLFAYNEQFF
cdr3_nt: TGTGCCAGCAGCTTAGCTGGCGGACTCTTCGCTTACAATGAGCAGTTCTTC
v_call: TRBV7-2
j_call: TRBJ2-1
d_call: -
clone_size: -

cdr3_aa: CASSQGQGNFNEKLFF
cdr3_nt: TGTGCCAGCAGCCAAGGGCAGGGCAACTTTAATGAAAAACTGTTTTTT
v_call: TRBV4-2
j_call: TRBJ1-4
d_call: -
clone_size: -

cdr3_aa: CASSFTGTSGSWGTDTQYF
cdr3_nt: TGTGCCAGCAGCTTTACCGGGACTAGCGGGAGCTGGGGCACAGATACGCAGTATTTT
v_call: TRBV7-3
j_call: TRBJ2-3
d_call: TRBD2
clone_size: -

cdr3_aa: CASSRAGTSGRSEQFF
cdr3_nt: TGTGCCAGCAGTAGAGCAGGGACTAGCGGGAGGAGTGAGCAGTTCTTC
v_call: TRBV21-1
j_call: TRBJ2-1
d_call: -
clone_size: -

cdr3_aa: CASSYNTGLSEKLFF
cdr3_nt: TGTGCCAGCAGTTACAATACGGGTTTGAGTGAAAAACTGTTTTTT
v_call: TRBV6-5
j_call: TRBJ1-4
d_call: -
clone_size: -

cdr3_aa: CASSPGDRLHEQFF
cdr3_nt: TGTGCCAGCAGTCCCGGGGACAGGCTCCATGAGCAGTTCTTC
v_call: TRBV27
j_call: TRBJ2-1
d_call: TRBD1
clone_size: few

cdr3_aa: CASRTQGLNTEAFF
cdr3_nt: TGTGCCAGCAGGACCCAGGGTTTAAACACTGAAGCTTTCTTT
v_call: TRBV2
j_call: TRBJ1-1
d_call: -
clone_size: -

cdr3_aa: CGGTEDEKLFF
cdr3_nt: TGCGGCGGGACAGAAGATGAAAAACTGTTTTTT
v_call: TRBV20-1
j_call: TRBJ1-4
d_call: TRBD1
clone_size: -

cdr3_aa: CASSFGTGHSNQPQHF
cdr3_nt: TGTGCCAGTAGTTTCGGGACAGGGCATAGCAATCAGCCCCAGCATTTT
v_call: TRBV19
j_call: TRBJ1-5
d_call: TRBD1
clone_size: -

cdr3_aa: CASSPPTSGSHEQYF
cdr3_nt: TGTGCCAGCAGTCCCCCGACTAGCGGGAGTCACGAGCAGTACTTC
v_call: TRBV28
j_call: TRBJ2-7
d_call: TRBD2
clone_size: once